The 9 T cell receptor beta chains presented below share a single source sample, sequenced in a study of shared clonotypes between healthy human individuals. Measured with immunoSEQ multiplex PCR; TCRdb has only the in-frame clones, and not every one. The data hold 550,000 to 850,000 clones, with under 80% observed a single time. Sequenced sample: memory CD4+ T cells sorted from blood. The subset here: CD45RA-negative fraction. The receptors were gathered from a young woman in good health.

This sequence joins TRBV5-1 and TRBJ2-3; D could derive from TRBD1 or TRBD2 (5 bases each). CDR1 is SGHRS and CDR2 is YFSETQ in the germline V gene. V was pared by 7 bases and J by 0 bases, with 15 bases between. CDR3 length: 15 amino acids. DNA for the CDR3: TGCGCCAGCTCCCGGGGTGACAGTAGCACAGATACGCAGTATTTT. Translation: CASSRGDSSTDTQYF.

The chain employs TRBV14 and TRBJ1-2; TRBD1 agrees at 11 bases. CDR1 SGHDN and CDR2 FVKESK come from the germline V gene. J lost 6 bases, V lost 4 bases, and 7 bases had no gene match. The CDR3 runs 15 residues. CDR3 sequence: CASSLSGTGGNGYTF. The CDR3 DNA reads as TGTGCCAGCAGCCTATCCGGGACAGGGGGAAATGGCTACACCTTC.

This clone has more than one count but fewer than ten. The rearrangement links TRBV11-3 to TRBJ2-2; a weak D match, TRBD2 (6 bases). Per germline, CDR1 SGHNT and CDR2 YENEEA. The V end was cut by 5 bases, the J end by 3 bases, with 7 bases between. The CDR3 is 13 residues long. This chain's CDR3 is CASSRDYTGELFF. In DNA form, the CDR3 reads TGTGCCAGCAGCCGGGACTACACCGGGGAGCTGTTTTTT.

J is TRBJ1-1 and V is TRBV7-6; weak D call: TRBD1 (6 bases). Germline values: CDR1 SGHVS, CDR2 FNYEAQ. The CDR3 runs 14 residues. Between the trimmed V and J ends, which lost 3 bases and 1 base, there was a span of 9 bases. The CDR3: CASSFLQGNTEAFF. In DNA form, the CDR3 reads TGTGCCAGCAGCTTCTTACAGGGGAACACTGAAGCTTTCTTT.

Details on this clone: At one end the junction does not follow the germline gene, possibly because of a read error. The rearrangement links TRBV11-3 to TRBJ1-4; D may be TRBD1 (5 bases). The CDR3 is made up of 11 amino acids. Germline assignment: CDR1 SGHNT and CDR2 YENEEA. The CDR3 here is CASSTRGGVTF. DNA of the CDR3: TGTGCCAGCAGCACCCGGGGGGGAGTCACTTTT. Full variable domain (rest looked up from reference TRBV11-3 and TRBJ1-4): EAGVVQSPRYKIIEKKQPVAFWCNPISGHNTLYWYLQNLGQGPELLIRYENEEAVDDSQLPKDRFSAERLKGVDSTLKIQPAELGDSAVYLCASSTRGGVTFGSGTQLSVL.

V usage is TRBV6-4 and J usage is TRBJ1-1; unclear D gene. The V and J ends lost 9 bases and 6 bases respectively, with 20 bases between them. The V gene's germline CDR1 is MRHNA and CDR2 SNTAGT. This CDR3 contains 14 residues. The CDR3 coding sequence is TGTGCCAGGGGCGGACCCCCAAACAAGGCTGAAGCTTTCTTT. The encoded protein is CARGGPPNKAEAFF.

This clone has a count of ten or more. The gene calls are TRBV2 and TRBJ2-1, with D perhaps TRBD2 (6 bases). CDR1 SNHLY and CDR2 FYNNEI come from the germline V gene. This CDR3 has 14 amino acids. V gave up 6 bases and J gave up 6 bases, with 15 bases separating them. The CDR3 region is CASRPGTGGNEQFF. CDR3 DNA: TGTGCCAGCAGGCCCGGGACTGGGGGCAATGAGCAGTTCTTC.

This clone was observed once. The chain couples TRBV6-1 to TRBJ2-5, with 8 bases matching TRBD2. The J call is in doubt because the DNA end fits TRBJ2-7 better. Germline assignment: CDR1 MNHNS and CDR2 SASEGT. The CDR3 is 14 residues long. CDR3 sequence (DNA): TGTGCCAGCAGTGAATCGGGAGGGCTCCACGAGCAGTACTTC. This sequence encodes CASSESGGLHEQYF.

This clone has a handful of counts. CDR3 DNA sequence: TGCGCCAGCAGCTCCACTGGCTCCTACAATGAGCAGTTCTTC. Protein: CASSSTGSYNEQFF. The chain carries TRBV5-1 and TRBJ2-1; no clear D gene. V gave up 3 bases and J gave up 0 bases, with 7 bases separating them. This CDR3 contains 14 residues. Germline V gene lookup returns CDR1 SGHRS and CDR2 YFSETQ.